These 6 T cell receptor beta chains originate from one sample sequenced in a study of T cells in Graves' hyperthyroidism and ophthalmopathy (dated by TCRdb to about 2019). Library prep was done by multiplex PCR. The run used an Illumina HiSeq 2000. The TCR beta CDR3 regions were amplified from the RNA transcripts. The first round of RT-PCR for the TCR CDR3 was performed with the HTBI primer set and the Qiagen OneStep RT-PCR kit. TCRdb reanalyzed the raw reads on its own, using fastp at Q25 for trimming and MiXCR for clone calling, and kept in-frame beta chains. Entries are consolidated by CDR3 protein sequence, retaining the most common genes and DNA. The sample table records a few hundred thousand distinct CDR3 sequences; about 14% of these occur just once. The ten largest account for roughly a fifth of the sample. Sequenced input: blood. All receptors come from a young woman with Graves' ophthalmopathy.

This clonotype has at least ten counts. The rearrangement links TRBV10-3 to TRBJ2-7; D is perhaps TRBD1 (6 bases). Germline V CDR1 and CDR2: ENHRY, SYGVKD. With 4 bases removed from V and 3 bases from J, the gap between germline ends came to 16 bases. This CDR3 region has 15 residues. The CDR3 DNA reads TGTGCCATCAGTGCGCAGGGGACCCCTATCTACGAGCAGTACTTC. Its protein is CAISAQGTPIYEQYF.

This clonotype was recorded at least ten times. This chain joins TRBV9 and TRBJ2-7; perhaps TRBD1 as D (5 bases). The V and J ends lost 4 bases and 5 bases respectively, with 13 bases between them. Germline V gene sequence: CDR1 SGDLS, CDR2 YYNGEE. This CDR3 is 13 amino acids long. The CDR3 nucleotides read TGTGCCAGCAGCCCCAAAGGGGTGGACGAGCAGTACTTC. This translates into CASSPKGVDEQYF.

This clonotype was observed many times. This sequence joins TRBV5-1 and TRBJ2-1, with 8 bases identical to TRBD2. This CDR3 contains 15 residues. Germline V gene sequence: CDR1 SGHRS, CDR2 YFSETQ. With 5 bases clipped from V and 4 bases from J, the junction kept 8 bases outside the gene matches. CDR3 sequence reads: CASRQALAEYNEQFF. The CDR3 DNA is TGCGCCAGCAGACAGGCACTAGCGGAATACAATGAGCAGTTCTTC. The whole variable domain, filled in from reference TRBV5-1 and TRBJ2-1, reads KAGVTQTPRYLIKTRGQQVTLSCSPISGHRSVSWYQQTPGQGLQFLFEYFSETQRNKGNFPGRFSGRQFSNSRSEMNVSTLELGDSALYLCASRQALAEYNEQFFGPGTRLTVL.

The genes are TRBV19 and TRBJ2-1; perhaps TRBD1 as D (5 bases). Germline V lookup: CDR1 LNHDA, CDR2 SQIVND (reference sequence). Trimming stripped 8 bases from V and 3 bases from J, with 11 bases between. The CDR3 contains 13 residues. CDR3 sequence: CASSTVRYNEQFF. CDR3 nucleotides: TGTGCCAGTTCGACAGTTCGCTACAATGAGCAGTTCTTC.

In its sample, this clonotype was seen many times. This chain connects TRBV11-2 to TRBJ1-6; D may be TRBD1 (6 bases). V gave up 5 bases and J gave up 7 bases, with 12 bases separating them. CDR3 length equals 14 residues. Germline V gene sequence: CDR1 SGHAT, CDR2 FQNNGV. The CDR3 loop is CASSTGHRNSPLHF. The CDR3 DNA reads TGTGCCAGCAGCACGGGACACCGCAATTCACCCCTCCACTTT.

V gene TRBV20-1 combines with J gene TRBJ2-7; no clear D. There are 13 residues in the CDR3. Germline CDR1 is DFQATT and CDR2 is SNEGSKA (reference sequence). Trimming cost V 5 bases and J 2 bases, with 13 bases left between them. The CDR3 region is CSAGRTEPYEQYF. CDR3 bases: TGCAGTGCTGGACGGACGGAGCCCTACGAGCAGTACTTC.